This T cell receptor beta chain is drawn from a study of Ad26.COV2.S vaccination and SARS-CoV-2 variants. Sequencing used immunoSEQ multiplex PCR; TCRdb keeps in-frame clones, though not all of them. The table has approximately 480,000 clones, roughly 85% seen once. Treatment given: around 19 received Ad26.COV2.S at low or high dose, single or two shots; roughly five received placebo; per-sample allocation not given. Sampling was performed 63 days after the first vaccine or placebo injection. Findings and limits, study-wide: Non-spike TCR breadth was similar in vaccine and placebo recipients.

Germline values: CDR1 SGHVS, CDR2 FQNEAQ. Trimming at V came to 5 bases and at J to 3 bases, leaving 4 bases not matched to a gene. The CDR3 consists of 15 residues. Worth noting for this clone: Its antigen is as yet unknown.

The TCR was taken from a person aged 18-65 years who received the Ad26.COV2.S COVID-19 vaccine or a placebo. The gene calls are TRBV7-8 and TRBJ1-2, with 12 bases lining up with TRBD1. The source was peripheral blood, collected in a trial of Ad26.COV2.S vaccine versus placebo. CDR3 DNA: TGTGCCAGCAGCCTAGGGACAGGGGGCGACTATGGCTACACCTTC. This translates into CASSLGTGGDYGYTF.